What follows are 7 T cell receptor beta chains derived from one specimen sequenced in a study of T cells after yellow fever vaccination. TCRdb fed the 5' RACE reads into MiXCR, producing one record per CDR3 protein. The sample includes approximately 250,000 distinct CDR3 sequences, less than 7.5% seen only once; the top ten take roughly 1%. The sample consisted of CD4+ T cells sorted from PBMCs, taken on the day of the yellow fever booster vaccination. Every receptor here comes from a man aged 25 to 45 who received the YFV17D yellow fever vaccine.

The V gene is TRBV4-1, the J gene TRBJ2-1; 13 nucleotides align to TRBD2. This CDR3 region has 15 residues. Germline V gene sequence: CDR1 MGHRA, CDR2 YSYEKL. The V and J ends lost 5 bases and 5 bases, in that order; junction bases with no gene match: 3. This CDR3 is CASSRTSGGNNEQFF. The CDR3 DNA reads as TGCGCCAGCAGCAGGACTAGCGGGGGAAACAATGAGCAGTTCTTC.

This clonotype was seen at least ten times. This sequence joins TRBV5-1 and TRBJ2-3, with TRBD1 matching over 9 bases. J lost 6 bases, V lost 0 bases, and 5 bases had no gene match. The germline V gene has CDR1 SGHRS and CDR2 YFSETQ. This CDR3 contains 15 residues. The CDR3 region is CASSLADRGSDTQYF. CDR3 nucleotides: TGCGCCAGCAGCTTGGCGGACAGGGGCTCCGATACGCAGTATTTT.

The genes are TRBV7-3 and TRBJ2-3; tentative D call: TRBD2 (7 bases). Germline V lookup: CDR1 SGHTA, CDR2 FQGTGA. CDR3 length: 16 residues. V was trimmed by 5 bases and J by 6 bases, leaving 21 bases between them. CDR3 in amino acids: CASSRGLGGGEDTQYF. CDR3 in DNA: TGTGCCAGCAGCAGAGGACTAGGGGGAGGGGAGGATACGCAGTATTTT.

In this sample, this clonotype turned up a few times. The chain uses TRBV7-2 and TRBJ2-3; D is ambiguous. Germline loops: CDR1 SGHTA, CDR2 FQGNSA. V lost 3 bases and J lost 6, with 10 bases in between. The CDR3 has 13 residues. CDR3 nucleotide sequence: TGTGCCAGCAGCTTCCAGACCGGGGATACGCAGTATTTT. Its protein product is CASSFQTGDTQYF.

At least ten counts were recorded for this clonotype. This chain links TRBV5-1 with TRBJ2-1; TRBD2 matches at 7 bases. CDR1 is SGHRS and CDR2 is YFSETQ in the germline V gene. The V and J ends lost 1 base and 6 bases, in that order; junction bases with no gene match: 10. This CDR3 contains 16 residues. CDR3 sequence: CASSLLRGSLGNEQFF. CDR3 DNA sequence: TGCGCCAGCAGCTTGCTTCGCGGGAGCCTGGGCAATGAGCAGTTCTTC.

This clonotype was counted many times. The rearrangement joins TRBV24-1 to TRBJ2-7, with TRBD2 as a possible D gene (6 bases). The germline gives CDR1 KGHDR, CDR2 SFDVKD. CDR3 length: 15 residues. The V end was cut by 1 base, the J end by 1 base, with 10 bases between. The CDR3 DNA is TGTGCCACCAGTGATTTATTCGGGGGTTCCTACGAGCAGTACTTC. This encodes CATSDLFGGSYEQYF.

This clonotype was observed many times. The chain recombines TRBV29-1 with TRBJ2-1; 11 positions agree with TRBD1. The CDR3 length is 14 residues. Unmatched junction bases numbered 7, after V lost 4 bases and J lost 8 bases. CDR1 is SQVTM and CDR2 is ANQGSEA in the germline V gene. In DNA form, the CDR3 reads TGCAGCGTTGGGGGAGGACAGGGGGCCGATGAGCAGTTCTTC. Its translation is CSVGGGQGADEQFF.